This section outlines one T cell receptor (beta chain) sequence together with its context. Clones were read by immunoSEQ multiplex PCR, and TCRdb kept only the in-frame ones, dropping some. The data show tens of thousands of clones, with about 95% seen just once and 2.5% held by the top ten. These data belong to a study of T cell changes during pregnancy in multiple sclerosis. The V gene lost 4 bases and the J gene lost 5 bases, with 13 bases spanning the gap. CDR3 length: 13 residues. Germline CDR1 and CDR2: SGDLS and YYNGEE. The sequenced sample was peripheral blood, obtained in the third trimester of pregnancy. The chain couples TRBV9 to TRBJ2-7; possible D gene TRBD2, 5 bases. The TCR originated in a female donor with multiple sclerosis, enrolled in a pregnancy study. The CDR3 loop reads CASSRGSLDEQYF. The CDR3 bases are TGTGCCAGCAGCCGGGGATCTCTGGACGAGCAGTACTTC.